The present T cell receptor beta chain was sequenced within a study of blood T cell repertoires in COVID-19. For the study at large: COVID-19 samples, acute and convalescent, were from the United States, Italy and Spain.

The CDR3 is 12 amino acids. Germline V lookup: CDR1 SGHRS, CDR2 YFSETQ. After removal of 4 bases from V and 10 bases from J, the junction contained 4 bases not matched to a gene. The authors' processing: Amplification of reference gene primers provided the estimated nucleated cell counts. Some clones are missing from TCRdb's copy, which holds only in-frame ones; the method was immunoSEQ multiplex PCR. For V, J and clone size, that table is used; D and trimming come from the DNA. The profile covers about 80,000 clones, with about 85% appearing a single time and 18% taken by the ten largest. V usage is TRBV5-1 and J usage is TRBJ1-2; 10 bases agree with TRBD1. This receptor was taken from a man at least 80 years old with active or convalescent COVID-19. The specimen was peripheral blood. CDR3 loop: CASSRDRGDYTF. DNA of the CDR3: TGCGCCAGCAGCAGGGACAGGGGAGACTACACCTTC.